This T cell receptor beta chain was retrieved from a study of T cell repertoires in cytomegalovirus infection. The overall study: Indications came from public TCR beta signatures; they pointed to CMV infection and to a matching HLA type.

TCRdb re-derived calls from the reads in MiXCR, one entry per CDR3 protein. The table lists under 150,000 distinct CDR3 sequences, about 24% of them singletons. Comments on this clonotype: What it recognizes is unknown.

The study, taken as a whole, reports: It was HLA-C-restricted CMV-specific TCR beta clonotypes that dominated the response ex vivo. Based on cumulative public TCR beta family frequency, carriers of CMV plus the relevant HLA were identified.

Looked up from germline, CDR1 is MNHEY and CDR2 is SVGEGT. This CDR3 has 14 amino acids. V lost 0 bases, J lost 10 bases, and 15 bases lay in between. The chain recombines TRBV6-2 or TRBV6-3 with TRBJ1-2, with D tentatively TRBD1 (5 bases). The TCR comes from a human donor in good health (CMV status not recorded). Some clones in this sample may be carry-over from other donors' samples. Sequencing was done on a sample of PBMCs, sequenced either directly or after in vitro stimulation (not recorded which). The CDR3 loop is CASSYSPGSGLYTF. In DNA, the CDR3 is TGTGCCAGCAGTTACTCGCCCGGGTCGGGACTCTACACCTTC.